This passage covers 3 T cell receptor beta chains from one sample sequenced in a study of blood T cells in healthy people across ages. Then a second PCR, running roughly 7 to 11 cycles, was carried out with a sample-barcoded 5' primer and a J-beta primer mix. Using its own MiXCR run on the 5' RACE reads, TCRdb lists one record per CDR3 protein. This repertoire shows about 1.4 million distinct CDR3 sequences, almost 60% found once; its top ten account for more than 6%. The sample comprised blood. The receptors shown here come from a man between 18 and 35 years old in good health.

This chain joins TRBV7-2 and TRBJ1-2, with no clear D. Between the trimmed V and J ends, which lost 0 bases and 2 bases, there was a span of 7 bases. The CDR3 consists of 14 residues. Germline lookup yields CDR1 SGHTA and CDR2 FQGNSA. This chain's CDR3 is CASSLAGLNYGYTF. CDR3 coding DNA: TGTGCCAGCAGCTTAGCCGGGTTGAACTATGGCTACACCTTC.

The CDR3 here is CASSPVDRGITEAFF. The CDR3, as DNA: TGTGCCAGCAGCCCAGTGGACAGGGGAATCACTGAAGCTTTCTTT. The V and J genes are TRBV4-2 and TRBJ1-1; 9 nucleotides line up with TRBD1. Germline V gene data show CDR1 as LGHNA and CDR2 as YNFKEQ. The CDR3 extends over 15 amino acids. The junction had 7 bases not matched to a gene; V was cut back by 4 bases and J by 4 bases.

The rearrangement links TRBV7-2 to TRBJ2-1, with D possibly TRBD2 on 5 matching bases. Germline V gives CDR1 SGHTA, CDR2 FQGNSA. The CDR3 is 16 residues long. The V end was cut by 4 bases, the J end by 3 bases, with 16 bases between. CDR3 amino acids: CASSSEVTTYYNEQFF. The CDR3 bases are TGTGCCAGCAGCTCGGAGGTGACTACCTACTACAATGAGCAGTTCTTC. Filled out from reference TRBV7-2 and TRBJ2-1, the complete variable domain reads GAGVSQSPSNKVTEKGKDVELRCDPISGHTALYWYRQSLGQGLEFLIYFQGNSAPDKSGLPSDRFSAERTGGSVSTLTIQRTQQEDSAVYLCASSSEVTTYYNEQFFGPGTRLTVL.